Listed below are T cell receptor beta chains from one sample, sequenced in a study of blood T cells in healthy people across ages. TCRdb analysed the 5' RACE reads with MiXCR anew, one entry per CDR3 protein. The table lists about 570,000 distinct CDR3 sequences, roughly a quarter of them singletons, with around a sixth in the top ten. Sequencing used blood. The receptors were sampled from a woman between 65 and 79 years old in good health. The CDR3 runs from the conserved cysteine through the conserved F or W. A D gene is named only where the DNA matches it firmly. Rows give clone size only sometimes, using once, few, many, or a class for an expanded clone.

d_call clone_size j_call v_call cdr3_aa cdr3_nt
NA few TRBJ2-7 TRBV6-2/TRBV6-3 CASSYPGWRFGQYF TGTGCCAGCAGTTATCCGGGGTGGAGATTCGGGCAGTACTTC
NA NA TRBJ1-3 TRBV4-2 CASRSVSGNTIYF TGTGCCAGCCGCTCAGTCTCTGGAAACACCATATATTTT
TRBD1 few TRBJ1-2 TRBV12-3/TRBV12-4 CASSGQGRNYGYTF TGTGCCAGCAGTGGACAGGGAAGAAACTATGGCTACACCTTC
NA NA TRBJ1-2 TRBV27 CASKGQRRGEGYTF TGTGCCAGCAAGGGGCAGCGAAGAGGAGAAGGCTACACCTTC
TRBD2 few TRBJ2-1 TRBV29-1 CSVGTSAEQFF TGCAGCGTTGGGACTAGCGCTGAGCAGTTCTTC
NA few TRBJ2-6 TRBV11-3 CASSTGRDFSGANVLTF TGTGCCAGCAGCACAGGACGGGACTTCTCTGGGGCCAACGTCCTGACTTTC
NA NA TRBJ1-5 TRBV9 CASSVAGATDTQHF TGTGCCAGCAGCGTAGCAGGGGCCACAGATACGCAGCATTTT
TRBD2 NA TRBJ2-3 TRBV5-4 CASSLWLSGGATDTQYF TGTGCCAGCAGCTTGTGGCTTAGCGGGGGGGCTACAGATACGCAGTATTTT
TRBD1 few TRBJ2-5 TRBV5-1 CASSPGTGREETQYF TGCGCCAGCAGCCCGGGGACAGGGCGTGAAGAGACCCAGTACTTC
NA few TRBJ1-2 TRBV20-1 CSARDGRQATNYGYTF TGCAGTGCTAGAGATGGAAGACAGGCGACTAACTATGGCTACACCTTC
NA few TRBJ1-2 TRBV4-3 CASSQERGARGYTF TGCGCCAGCAGCCAAGAACGGGGGGCGCGGGGCTACACCTTC
NA few TRBJ2-3 TRBV12-3/TRBV12-4 CASSNRGTDTQYF TGTGCCAGCAGCAACAGGGGCACAGATACGCAGTATTTT
TRBD1 few TRBJ2-7 TRBV3-1 CASSPSAGQDYEQYF TGTGCCAGCAGCCCCTCGGCGGGACAGGATTACGAGCAGTACTTC
TRBD2 NA TRBJ2-5 TRBV20-1 CSANKLAGPSGTQYF TGCAGTGCTAACAAACTAGCGGGGCCCTCCGGGACCCAGTACTTC
NA NA TRBJ1-1 TRBV18 CASSPQQGDGNTEAFF TGTGCCAGCTCACCCCAACAGGGAGACGGGAACACTGAAGCTTTCTTT
TRBD2 NA TRBJ2-1 TRBV20-1 CSARDPGLGGHEQFF TGCAGTGCTAGAGATCCGGGACTAGGGGGTCATGAGCAGTTCTTC
TRBD1 few TRBJ2-4 TRBV29-1 CSVVTQGSSFGAKNIQYF TGCAGCGTTGTAACACAGGGGTCCTCTTTTGGGGCCAAAAACATTCAGTACTTC
TRBD2 few TRBJ2-1 TRBV6-2/TRBV6-3 CASRSGGGSYNEQFF TGTGCCAGCAGGTCTGGCGGGGGCTCCTACAATGAGCAGTTCTTC
TRBD2 few TRBJ2-7 TRBV6-2/TRBV6-3 CASSSPGLAGTYEQYF TGTGCCAGCAGTTCCCCGGGACTAGCGGGAACTTACGAGCAGTACTTC
NA few TRBJ1-2 TRBV14 CASSQGELSSYTF TGTGCCAGCAGCCAAGGCGAACTTTCGAGCTACACCTTC
TRBD2 few TRBJ2-1 TRBV3-1 CASSLPGTSGINEQFF TGTGCCAGCAGCTTACCCGGGACTAGCGGGATCAATGAGCAGTTCTTC
TRBD1 few TRBJ1-2 TRBV5-6 CASSLPGQGNYGYTF TGTGCCAGCAGCCTACCGGGACAGGGGAACTATGGCTACACCTTC
TRBD1 NA TRBJ2-1 TRBV11-2 CASSGTGGGNEQFF TGTGCCAGCAGTGGGACAGGGGGGGGCAATGAGCAGTTCTTC
NA NA TRBJ1-3 TRBV6-5 CASSYSKPLGGNTIYF TGTGCCAGCAGTTACTCGAAACCCTTGGGAGGAAACACCATATATTTT
NA many TRBJ2-7 TRBV6-2/TRBV6-3 CASTTRLSYEQYF TGTGCCAGCACTACCAGGTTAAGCTACGAGCAGTACTTC
NA few TRBJ2-5 TRBV6-5 CASSGVRETQYF TGTGCCAGCAGCGGGGTCAGGGAGACCCAGTACTTC
TRBD2 few TRBJ2-5 TRBV7-2 CASSSPSGGRKTQYF TGTGCCAGCAGCTCCCCTAGCGGGGGGAGGAAGACCCAGTACTTC
TRBD1 NA TRBJ1-3 TRBV5-1 CASSPQGARGWDTIYF TGCGCCAGCAGCCCCCAGGGGGCAAGAGGTTGGGACACCATATATTTT
NA few TRBJ2-5 TRBV7-2 CASSARRMETQYF TGTGCCAGCAGCGCCAGAAGGATGGAGACCCAGTACTTC
NA NA TRBJ1-6 TRBV7-2 CASSAGVGSPPLHF TGTGCCAGCAGCGCGGGGGTTGGTTCTCCACCCCTCCACTTT
NA NA TRBJ2-3 TRBV6-2/TRBV6-3 CASSYGMPRTDTQYF TGTGCCAGCAGTTACGGTATGCCACGCACAGATACGCAGTATTTT
NA NA TRBJ1-2 TRBV4-1 CASSQVTAANYGYTF TGCGCCAGCAGCCAAGTGACGGCAGCTAACTATGGCTACACCTTC
TRBD1 NA TRBJ2-7 TRBV27 CASRDRGFLTGSYEQYF TGTGCCAGCAGGGACAGGGGGTTCCTAACCGGGTCCTACGAGCAGTACTTC
NA NA TRBJ1-5 TRBV11-2 CASSEPQHF TGTGCCAGCAGTGAGCCCCAGCATTTT
NA few TRBJ2-4 TRBV11-2 CASSSPLAKNIQYF TGTGCCAGCAGCTCCCCCCTAGCCAAAAACATTCAGTACTTC
TRBD1 NA TRBJ2-4 TRBV3-1 CASSETVQGIRAKNIQYF TGTGCCAGCAGCGAAACGGTACAGGGGATACGGGCCAAAAACATTCAGTACTTC
TRBD1 NA TRBJ2-7 TRBV7-2 CASSINNRGRSYEQYF TGTGCCAGCAGCATAAACAACAGGGGGAGAAGCTACGAGCAGTACTTC
TRBD1 NA TRBJ1-1 TRBV12-5 CASGQGQGGTEAFF TGTGCTAGTGGTCAAGGACAGGGTGGTACTGAAGCTTTCTTT
NA NA TRBJ2-5 TRBV10-3 CASRDTGEGETQYF TGTGCCTCCCGCGACACAGGGGAGGGGGAGACCCAGTACTTC
NA few TRBJ1-4 TRBV13 CASSAGGPTNEKLFF TGTGCCAGCAGCGCGGGGGGGCCAACTAATGAAAAGCTGTTTTTT
TRBD1 NA TRBJ2-1 TRBV20-1 CSALDRVSYNEQFF TGCAGTGCTCTGGACAGGGTGTCCTACAATGAGCAGTTCTTC
TRBD1 few TRBJ1-4 TRBV30 CAWSFSGGASNEKLFF TGTGCCTGGAGCTTTTCAGGGGGAGCAAGTAATGAAAAACTGTTTTTT
NA NA TRBJ1-2 TRBV4-3 CASSASPPGYGYTF TGCGCCAGCAGCGCCTCTCCCCCGGGCTATGGCTACACCTTC
TRBD1 NA TRBJ2-2 TRBV5-1 CASSFDRANTGELFF TGCGCCAGCAGCTTTGACAGGGCGAACACCGGGGAGCTGTTTTTT
NA NA TRBJ2-3 TRBV29-1 CSVETFGRDTQYF TGCAGCGTTGAGACTTTTGGTAGAGATACGCAGTATTTT
TRBD2 many TRBJ2-7 TRBV4-3 CASSQGGWYEQYF TGCGCCAGCAGCCAGGGGGGGTGGTACGAGCAGTACTTC
NA NA TRBJ2-3 TRBV7-2 CASSLIAVGKGSTDTQYF TGTGCCAGCAGCTTAATAGCTGTGGGAAAGGGGTCCACAGATACGCAGTATTTT
NA NA TRBJ1-2 TRBV20-1 CSARAGGARYGYTF TGCAGTGCTAGAGCGGGGGGGGCGCGATATGGCTACACCTTC
TRBD2 few TRBJ2-1 TRBV2 CASSDRTSRNEQFF TGTGCCAGCAGTGACAGGACTAGCAGAAATGAGCAGTTCTTC
TRBD1 few TRBJ1-6 TRBV4-3 CASSQADRGYSPLHF TGCGCCAGCAGCCAAGCTGACAGGGGGTATTCACCCCTCCACTTT
TRBD1 NA TRBJ1-4 TRBV7-2 CVSSSRQGSREKLFF TGTGTCAGCAGCTCCAGACAGGGTAGCCGCGAAAAACTGTTTTTT